This T cell receptor (beta chain) was recovered during a study of blood T cell repertoires in COVID-19. Study background: Spain, Italy and the United States supplied samples that represented acute and convalescent COVID-19.

This study enrolled people aged roughly 18 to 89 from approximately 24 US geographic areas. Clinical history reported by participants formed the basis on which cohorts were assigned. The CDR3 runs 14 residues. CDR1 is MNHEY, CDR2 SMNVEV, per germline (reference sequence). V lost 3 bases, J lost 2 bases, and 11 bases lay in between. Original processing notes: Nucleated cell counts were estimated from reference gene primer amplification. The protocol was immunoSEQ multiplex PCR, while the TCRdb copy is restricted to in-frame clones and leaves out a portion. That table supplies the V and J calls and clone size; D and trimming were determined from the DNA. Of some 160,000 clones in the sample, 79% were seen once.

The receptor comes from a woman aged 65 to 85 in a cohort exposed to, infected with or recovered from COVID-19 (not recorded which). The V gene is TRBV27, the J gene TRBJ2-7; TRBD1 is a possible D gene (6 bases). Input material: PBMCs or T cells enriched from blood (not recorded which). The CDR3 reads CASSFRGRAYEQYF. CDR3 bases: TGTGCCAGCAGTTTCAGGGGACGCGCCTACGAGCAGTACTTC.